This T cell receptor (beta chain) was recorded in a study of T cell responses to AZD1222 COVID-19 vaccine. Study-wide points: Reports say nearly half of spike-specific TCRs go after unmutated variant regions. The breadth and depth of Spike-specific TCRs increased once two AZD1222 doses had been given.

Comments on this clone: Its cognate antigen is unknown.

This table comes from immunoSEQ multiplex PCR, and its TCRdb copy is limited to in-frame clones, with some not included. The sample holds approximately 190,000 clones, 80% to 95% seen once. This CDR3 region has 14 residues. Germline lookup yields CDR1 SGHRS and CDR2 YFSETQ. V lost 2 bases and J lost 4, with 12 bases in between. Source: peripheral blood, taken 28 days after the second AZD1222 dose. This TCR derives from an adult who received the AZD1222 COVID-19 vaccine. The genes are TRBV5-1 and TRBJ2-5, with a weak D call TRBD1 (6 bases). The DNA of the CDR3 is TGCGCCAGCAGCTTTTCACAGGGTGCAGAGACCCAGTACTTC. Its protein is CASSFSQGAETQYF.